This T cell receptor beta chain was obtained from a study of T-cell reconstitution after alpha-beta-depleted transplantation in children. The authors prepared the TCRbeta library with unique molecular identifiers. TCRdb re-analysed the PCR reads in MiXCR, keeping a single row per CDR3 protein. The sample records roughly 610,000 distinct CDR3 sequences, about 10% being singletons. CDR1 MNHEY and CDR2 SMNVEV come from the germline V gene (reference sequence). The CDR3 loop spans 13 amino acids. With 4 bases removed from V and 6 bases from J, the gap between germline ends came to 10 bases. This clonotype was observed a few times.

This sample comprised PBMCs from the stem cell graft donor, obtained from the stem cell graft. This sequence joins TRBV27 and TRBJ2-4, with D perhaps TRBD2 (6 bases). The TCR comes from a human donor who donated a stem cell graft to a child with acute myeloid leukemia. The CDR3 here is CASSSSGRNIQYF. DNA of the CDR3: TGTGCCAGCAGTTCCTCCGGGAGAAACATTCAGTACTTC.